Below are 2 T cell receptor beta chains sequenced from a single sample in a study of blood T cells in healthy people across ages. A second PCR of 7 to 11 cycles used a sample-barcoded 5' primer and a J-beta primer mix. One entry per CDR3 protein, called by TCRdb with MiXCR from the 5' RACE reads. The sample contains approximately 1,100,000 distinct CDR3 sequences, 40% to 45% of which appear only once. Sequencing was done on a sample of blood. All receptors come from a woman aged 55 to 70 in good health.

The chain is built from TRBV27 and TRBJ2-7, with D possibly matching TRBD2 (5 bases). The CDR3 totals 14 residues. Germline assignment: CDR1 MNHEY and CDR2 SMNVEV (reference sequence). The CDR3 sequence: CASQRAGGSYEQYF. The CDR3 coding sequence is TGTGCAAGCCAGAGGGCCGGCGGCTCCTACGAGCAGTACTTC.

There are a few counts of this clonotype. The V and J genes are TRBV20-1 and TRBJ2-3; 7 bases line up with TRBD2. CDR3 length equals 13 residues. Germline V gene lookup returns CDR1 DFQATT and CDR2 SNEGSKA (reference sequence). The trim removed 6 bases at V and 2 bases at J, leaving 5 bases unmatched. In DNA, the CDR3 is TGCAGTGCCATCAGCGGGACCACAGATACGCAGTATTTT. Translated: CSAISGTTDTQYF.